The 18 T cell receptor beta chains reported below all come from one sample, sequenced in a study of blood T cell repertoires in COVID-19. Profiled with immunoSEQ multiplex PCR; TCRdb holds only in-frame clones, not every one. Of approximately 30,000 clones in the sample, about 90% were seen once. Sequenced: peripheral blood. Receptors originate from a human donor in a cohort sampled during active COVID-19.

CDR3 DNA sequence: TGCGCCAGCAGCTTGGAGGCGGCCCACGATACGCAGTATTTT. Its protein product is CASSLEAAHDTQYF. This chain connects TRBV5-1 to TRBJ2-3; D is undetermined. There are 14 residues in the CDR3. From germline, CDR1 is SGHRS and CDR2 YFSETQ. The V gene lost 0 bases and the J gene lost 6 bases, with 11 bases spanning the gap.

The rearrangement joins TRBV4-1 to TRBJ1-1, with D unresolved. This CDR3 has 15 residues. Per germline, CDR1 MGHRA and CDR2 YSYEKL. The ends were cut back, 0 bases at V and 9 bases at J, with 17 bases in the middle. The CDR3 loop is CASSQDGLYGVQAFF. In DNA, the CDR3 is TGCGCCAGCAGCCAAGACGGCTTATACGGAGTACAAGCTTTCTTT.

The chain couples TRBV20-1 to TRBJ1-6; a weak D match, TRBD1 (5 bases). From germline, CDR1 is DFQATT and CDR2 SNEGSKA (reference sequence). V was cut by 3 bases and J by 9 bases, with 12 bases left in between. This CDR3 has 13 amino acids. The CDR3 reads CSASDRSFSPLHF. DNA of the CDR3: TGCAGTGCTAGTGACAGATCCTTTTCACCCCTCCACTTT.

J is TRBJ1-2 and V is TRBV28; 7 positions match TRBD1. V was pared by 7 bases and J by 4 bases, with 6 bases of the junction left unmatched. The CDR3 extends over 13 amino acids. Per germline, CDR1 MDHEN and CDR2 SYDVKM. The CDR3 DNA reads TGTGCCAGCAATACCGGGACAGCCTATGGCTACACCTTC. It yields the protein CASNTGTAYGYTF.

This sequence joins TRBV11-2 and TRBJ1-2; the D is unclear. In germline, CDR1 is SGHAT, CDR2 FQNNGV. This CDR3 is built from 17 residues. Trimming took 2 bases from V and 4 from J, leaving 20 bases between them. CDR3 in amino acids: CASSLRSRGQPRYGYTF. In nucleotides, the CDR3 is TGTGCCAGCAGCTTAAGATCCCGCGGCCAACCCCGCTATGGCTACACCTTC.

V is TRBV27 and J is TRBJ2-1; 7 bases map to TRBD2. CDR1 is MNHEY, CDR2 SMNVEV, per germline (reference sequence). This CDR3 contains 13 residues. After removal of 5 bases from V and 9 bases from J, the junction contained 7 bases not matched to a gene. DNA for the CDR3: TGTGCCAGCAGTCCCGGACTAGTTGGTGAGCAGTTCTTC. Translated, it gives CASSPGLVGEQFF.

Here the CDR3 DNA reads TGTGCCAGCAGCCATAGAACCGGGACAGGGGACTCACCCCTCCACTTT. This sequence encodes CASSHRTGTGDSPLHF. The J gene is TRBJ1-6, the V gene TRBV3-1 (or the pseudogene TRBV3-2), with 10 bases matching TRBD1. Germline CDR1 and CDR2: LGHDT and YNNKEL (reference sequence). This CDR3 has 16 residues. The V and J ends lost 3 bases and 10 bases, in that order; junction bases with no gene match: 9.

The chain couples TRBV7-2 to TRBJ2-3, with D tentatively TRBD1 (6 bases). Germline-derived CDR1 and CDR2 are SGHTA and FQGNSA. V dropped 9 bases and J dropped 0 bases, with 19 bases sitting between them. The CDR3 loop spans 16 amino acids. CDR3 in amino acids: CASDSGHPRSTDTQYF. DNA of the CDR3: TGTGCCAGTGATTCGGGACATCCGCGTAGCACAGATACGCAGTATTTT.

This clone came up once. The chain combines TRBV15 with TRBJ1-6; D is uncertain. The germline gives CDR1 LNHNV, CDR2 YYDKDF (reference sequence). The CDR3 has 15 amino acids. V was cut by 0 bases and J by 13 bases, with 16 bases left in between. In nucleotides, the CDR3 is TGTGCCACCAGCAGAGACGACACGCTCTATGCCCCCCTCCACTTT. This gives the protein CATSRDDTLYAPLHF.

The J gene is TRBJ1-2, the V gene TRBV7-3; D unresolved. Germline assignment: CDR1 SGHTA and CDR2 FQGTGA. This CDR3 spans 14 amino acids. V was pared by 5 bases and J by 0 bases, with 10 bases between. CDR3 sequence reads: CASSPGATNYGYTF. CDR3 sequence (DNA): TGTGCCAGCAGCCCAGGTGCAACTAACTATGGCTACACCTTC.

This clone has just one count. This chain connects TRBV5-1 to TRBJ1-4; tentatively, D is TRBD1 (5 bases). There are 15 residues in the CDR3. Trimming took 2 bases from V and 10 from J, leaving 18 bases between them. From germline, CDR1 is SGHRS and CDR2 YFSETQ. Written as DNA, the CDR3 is TGCGCCAGCAGCTTCACCAGGGAGGGTCAGGGAAAACTGTTTTTT. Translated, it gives CASSFTREGQGKLFF.

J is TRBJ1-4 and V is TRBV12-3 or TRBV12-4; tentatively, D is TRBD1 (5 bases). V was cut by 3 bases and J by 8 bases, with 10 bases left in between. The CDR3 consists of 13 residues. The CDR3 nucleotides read TGTGCCAGCAGTTTTTCGGGACTGGAAAAACTGTTTTTT. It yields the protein CASSFSGLEKLFF.

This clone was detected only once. The CDR3 loop is CASSPRDTEAFF. The DNA for the CDR3 is TGTGCCAGCTCCCCAAGAGACACTGAAGCTTTCTTT. V usage is TRBV18 and J usage is TRBJ1-1; D remains unclear. CDR1 is KGHSH and CDR2 is LQKENI in the germline V gene. The length of the CDR3 is 12 residues. V was cut by 6 bases and J by 3 bases, with 8 bases left in between.

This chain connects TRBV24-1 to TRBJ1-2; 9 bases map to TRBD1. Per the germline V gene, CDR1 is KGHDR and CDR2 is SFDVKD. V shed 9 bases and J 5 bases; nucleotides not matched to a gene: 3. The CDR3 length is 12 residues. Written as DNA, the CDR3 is TGTGCCACCGGGACAGGGAAATATGGCTACACCTTC. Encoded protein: CATGTGKYGYTF.

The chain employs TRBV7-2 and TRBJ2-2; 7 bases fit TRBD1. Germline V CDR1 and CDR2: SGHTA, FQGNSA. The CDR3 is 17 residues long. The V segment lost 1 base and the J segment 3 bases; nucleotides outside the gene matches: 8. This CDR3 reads CASSLEGASSYTGELFF. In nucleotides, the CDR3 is TGTGCCAGCAGCTTAGAGGGGGCATCATCTTACACCGGGGAGCTGTTTTTT.

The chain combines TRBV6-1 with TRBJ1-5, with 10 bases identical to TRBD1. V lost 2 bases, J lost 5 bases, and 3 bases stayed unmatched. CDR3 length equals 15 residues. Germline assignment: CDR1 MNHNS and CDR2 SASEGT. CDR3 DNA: TGTGCCAGCAGTGAACGGACAGGGGGGGATCAGCCCCAGCATTTT. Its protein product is CASSERTGGDQPQHF.

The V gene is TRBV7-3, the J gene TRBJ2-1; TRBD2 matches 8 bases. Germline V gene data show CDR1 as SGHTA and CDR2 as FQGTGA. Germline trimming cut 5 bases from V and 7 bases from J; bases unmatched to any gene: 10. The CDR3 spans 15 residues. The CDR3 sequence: CASSRSGGAVNEQFF. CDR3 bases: TGTGCCAGCAGCCGTTCCGGGGGGGCCGTTAATGAGCAGTTCTTC.

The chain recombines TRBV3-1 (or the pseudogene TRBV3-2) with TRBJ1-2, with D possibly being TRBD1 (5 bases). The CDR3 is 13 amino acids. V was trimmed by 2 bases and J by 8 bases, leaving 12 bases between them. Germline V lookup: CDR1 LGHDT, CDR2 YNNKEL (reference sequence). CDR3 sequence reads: CASSQPGRGGYTF. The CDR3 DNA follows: TGTGCCAGCAGCCAACCCGGAAGGGGAGGCTACACCTTC.